These 30 T cell receptor beta chains came from one sample sequenced in a study of control samples from healthy donors and cancer patients. The repertoire was sequenced with immunoSEQ multiplex PCR; TCRdb's copy has only in-frame clones and lacks some. In the table there are around 30,000 clones, around 86% of which are singletons. The sequenced sample was PBMCs. The receptors here all came from a woman aged 40 to 50 with lung cancer.

The chain couples TRBV27 to TRBJ2-1; 7 nucleotides align to TRBD1. In germline, CDR1 is MNHEY, CDR2 SMNVEV (reference sequence). The CDR3 covers 14 residues. V lost 0 bases to trimming and J lost 12 bases; unmatched junction nucleotides: 8. CDR3 amino acids: CASSLSRQGDRQFF. Here the CDR3 DNA reads TGTGCCAGCAGTTTATCTAGGCAGGGGGATAGGCAGTTCTTC.

This chain uses TRBV20-1 with TRBJ1-2; no reliable D call. Per germline, CDR1 DFQATT and CDR2 SNEGSKA (reference sequence). The V end was cut by 0 bases, the J end by 6 bases, with 2 bases between. The CDR3 is 10 residues long. The CDR3 region is CSARDNGYTF. CDR3 sequence (DNA): TGCAGTGCTAGAGATAATGGCTACACCTTC.

CDR3 protein: CASSPDGTISGANVLTF. CDR3 bases: TGTGCCAGCAGCCCCGACGGAACGATCTCTGGGGCCAACGTCCTGACTTTC. V is TRBV7-2 and J is TRBJ2-6; no definite D call. The CDR3 contains 17 residues. From germline, CDR1 is SGHTA and CDR2 FQGNSA. Trimming removed 5 bases at V and 0 bases at J, with 14 bases between.

This CDR3 is CASGSGDRYGYTF. CDR3 in DNA: TGTGCCAGCGGGTCAGGGGATCGGTATGGCTACACCTTC. The chain couples TRBV28 to TRBJ1-2, with a possible D match to TRBD1 (6 bases). V lost 8 bases and J lost 5, with 15 bases in between. Per the germline V gene, CDR1 is MDHEN and CDR2 is SYDVKM. The CDR3 is made up of 13 amino acids.

The chain joins TRBV25-1 to TRBJ2-2; D is perhaps TRBD1 or TRBD2 (6 bases each). CDR1 is MGHDK and CDR2 is SYGVNS in the germline V gene. The CDR3 sequence is 16 residues long. The germline V and J ends were trimmed by 3 bases and 6 bases, with 17 bases remaining between them. As DNA, the CDR3 is TGTGCCAGCAGTGACAAAGACGGGGGCAGGGCCGGGGAGCTGTTTTTT. As protein: CASSDKDGGRAGELFF.

The J gene is TRBJ1-2, the V gene TRBV28, with unresolved D. The CDR3 loop spans 16 amino acids. Per germline, CDR1 MDHEN and CDR2 SYDVKM. The ends were cut back, 4 bases at V and 6 bases at J, with 21 bases in the middle. Here the CDR3 DNA reads TGTGCCAGCAGTTCCCCCGCTAGTGGGGAGGGAGATGGCTACACCTTC. Its translation is CASSSPASGEGDGYTF.

The rearrangement links TRBV4-3 to TRBJ2-7, with 7 bases identical to TRBD2. CDR3 length equals 15 residues. Germline V gives CDR1 LGHNA, CDR2 YSLEER. The J segment lost 7 bases and the V segment lost 1 base, leaving 10 bases of the junction unmatched. The CDR3 DNA reads TGCGCCAGCAGCCAAGGACTAGCTCGGGTGGGGGAGCAGTACTTC. Protein: CASSQGLARVGEQYF.

The rearrangement uses TRBV7-2 and TRBJ2-7, with TRBD2 matching over 9 bases. Trimming removed 1 base from V and 4 bases from J; junction bases left unmatched: 8. CDR1 is SGHTA, CDR2 FQGNSA, per germline. There are 16 residues in the CDR3. As DNA, the CDR3 is TGTGCCAGCAGCTTAGGGTCAGCGGGGGGCGTATACGAGCAGTACTTC. Translating gives CASSLGSAGGVYEQYF. Variable domain in full (rest from reference TRBV7-2 and TRBJ2-7): GAGVSQSPSNKVTEKGKDVELRCDPISGHTALYWYRQSLGQGLEFLIYFQGNSAPDKSGLPSDRFSAERTGGSVSTLTIQRTQQEDSAVYLCASSLGSAGGVYEQYFGPGTRLTVT.

This chain connects TRBV5-6 to TRBJ1-1; 8 bases map to TRBD1. Germline V gene sequence: CDR1 SGHDT, CDR2 YYEEEE. J was trimmed by 4 bases and V by 7 bases; bases with no gene match: 3. The CDR3 is 12 residues long. CDR3 residues: CASCDRGTEAFF. CDR3 coding DNA: TGTGCCAGCTGTGACAGGGGCACTGAAGCTTTCTTT.

This chain connects TRBV7-2 to TRBJ2-3; 7 bases align to TRBD2. The CDR3 sequence is 16 residues long. Looked up from germline, CDR1 is SGHTA and CDR2 is FQGNSA. Trimming cost V 5 bases and J 1 base; bases outside gene matches: 9. The CDR3 here is CASSDNMAGGTDTQYF. CDR3 nucleotide sequence: TGTGCCAGCAGCGACAATATGGCGGGGGGCACAGATACGCAGTATTTT.

The rearrangement links TRBV3-1 (or the pseudogene TRBV3-2) to TRBJ1-5; D possibly corresponds to TRBD1 (5 bases). Germline V gene data show CDR1 as LGHDT and CDR2 as YNNKEL (reference sequence). CDR3 length: 13 residues. Deletions cut 3 bases from V and 9 bases from J, with 12 bases between. CDR3: CASSQGTGRPQHF. For the CDR3, the DNA is TGTGCCAGCAGCCAGGGGACCGGCAGGCCCCAGCATTTT.

This chain joins TRBV3-1 (or the pseudogene TRBV3-2) and TRBJ1-4; 10 bases line up with TRBD1. The trim removed 4 bases at V and 8 bases at J, leaving 4 bases unmatched. The germline CDR1 and CDR2 sequences are LGHDT and YNNKEL (reference sequence). The CDR3 sequence is 14 residues long. The CDR3 is CASSPRTGGEKLFF. The CDR3 region has the DNA TGTGCCAGCAGCCCCCGGACAGGGGGGGAAAAACTGTTTTTT.

CDR3 DNA sequence: TGTGCCAGGGAGGGAGACAGGGGCGGGCGAGAGACCCAGTACTTC. Its translation is CAREGDRGGRETQYF. The chain joins TRBV6-5 to TRBJ2-5, with 8 bases matching TRBD1. V lost 9 bases, J lost 4 bases, and 13 bases stayed unmatched. Germline V gene data show CDR1 as MNHEY and CDR2 as SVGAGI. The CDR3 consists of 15 residues.

The rearrangement links TRBV13 to TRBJ2-5; 7 bases map to TRBD2. Germline-derived CDR1 and CDR2 are PRHDT and FYEKMQ (reference sequence). With 0 bases clipped from V and 5 bases from J, the junction kept 12 bases outside the gene matches. The CDR3 extends over 17 amino acids. CDR3 in DNA: TGTGCCAGCAGCTTAGGCCTTCGGGCGGGAGAACGGGAGACCCAGTACTTC. Translation gives CASSLGLRAGERETQYF. Full variable domain (missing parts from reference TRBV13 and TRBJ2-5): AAGVIQSPRHLIKEKRETATLKCYPIPRHDTVYWYQQGPGQDPQFLISFYEKMQSDKGSIPDRFSAQQFSDYHSELNMSSLELGDSALYFCASSLGLRAGERETQYFGPGTRLLVL.

The chain uses TRBV11-2 and TRBJ1-2; TRBD1 agrees at 7 bases. Germline values: CDR1 SGHAT, CDR2 FQNNGV. This CDR3 comprises 15 residues. V was clipped by 6 bases and J by 2 bases; unmatched bases: 9. The CDR3 sequence is CASRSIQGTNYGYTF. As DNA, the CDR3 is TGTGCCAGCAGATCGATACAGGGGACCAACTATGGCTACACCTTC.

The chain recombines TRBV5-1 with TRBJ2-3; D is perhaps TRBD2 (6 bases). With 0 bases removed from V and 2 bases from J, the gap between germline ends came to 7 bases. From germline, CDR1 is SGHRS and CDR2 YFSETQ. The CDR3 extends over 14 amino acids. CDR3 DNA: TGCGCCAGCAGCTTGGGCGGGGTCACAGATACGCAGTATTTT. Its protein product is CASSLGGVTDTQYF.

This chain links TRBV7-3 with TRBJ1-6; 7 bases map to TRBD1. Germline V gives CDR1 SGHTA, CDR2 FQGTGA. The CDR3 length is 13 residues. Losses at the gene ends were 5 bases for V and 7 bases for J; bases not matched to a gene: 2. CDR3 residues: CASSQGQNSPLHF. In DNA, the CDR3 is TGTGCCAGCAGCCAGGGACAGAATTCACCCCTCCACTTT.

The V gene is TRBV30, the J gene TRBJ2-2; 8 positions match TRBD2. From germline, CDR1 is GTSNPN and CDR2 SVGIG (reference sequence). This CDR3 region has 14 residues. V dropped 4 bases and J dropped 6; count of bases not matched to a gene: 7. The CDR3 spells CAWKRGRGSGELFF. The CDR3 coding sequence is TGTGCCTGGAAGCGGGGGCGCGGGTCCGGGGAGCTGTTTTTT.

In this sample, this clone turned up once. V gene TRBV4-1 combines with J gene TRBJ1-4; D unclear. This CDR3 spans 15 amino acids. Germline V lookup: CDR1 MGHRA, CDR2 YSYEKL. Trimming removed 3 bases from V and 0 bases from J, with 8 bases in between. In DNA form, the CDR3 reads TGCGCCAGCAGCCACCCACGAGCAACTAATGAAAAACTGTTTTTT. It encodes CASSHPRATNEKLFF.

This chain uses TRBV28 with TRBJ2-6; 8 bases map to TRBD1. The CDR3 has 19 residues. Trimming at V came to 3 bases and at J to 0 bases, leaving 10 bases not matched to a gene. In germline, CDR1 is MDHEN, CDR2 SYDVKM. This CDR3 is CASSFAGQGTFSGANVLTF. The CDR3 coding sequence is TGTGCCAGCAGTTTCGCCGGACAGGGAACATTCTCTGGGGCCAACGTCCTGACTTTC.

V and J are TRBV5-8 and TRBJ1-5; TRBD1 aligns across 8 bases. The V gene's germline CDR1 is SGHTS and CDR2 YDEGEE. This CDR3 is 15 amino acids long. Germline trimming cut 4 bases from V and 2 bases from J; bases unmatched to any gene: 5. CDR3 loop: CASSLDRVGNQPQHF. In nucleotides, the CDR3 is TGTGCCAGCAGCCTGGACAGGGTAGGCAATCAGCCCCAGCATTTT.

The J gene is TRBJ1-2, the V gene TRBV12-3 or TRBV12-4; 7 bases line up with TRBD1. The length of the CDR3 is 12 residues. V lost 6 bases to trimming and J lost 7 bases; unmatched junction nucleotides: 5. Here the CDR3 DNA reads TGTGCCAGCAGCACGGGACAGTCTGGCTACACCTTC. Translated, it gives CASSTGQSGYTF.

The V and J genes are TRBV6-5 and TRBJ2-1; D unresolved. V was cut by 0 bases and J by 13 bases, with 13 bases left in between. This CDR3 region has 13 residues. Looked up from germline, CDR1 is MNHEY and CDR2 is SVGAGI. CDR3 sequence: CASSYSPTVSQFF. Written as DNA, the CDR3 is TGTGCCAGCAGTTACTCTCCTACAGTTTCCCAGTTCTTC.

The chain links TRBV6-5 to TRBJ1-2; D is uncertain. V dropped 0 bases and J dropped 4 bases, with 12 bases sitting between them. CDR3 length equals 15 residues. Per the germline V gene, CDR1 is MNHEY and CDR2 is SVGAGI. The CDR3 nucleotides are TGTGCCAGCAGTTACTCTGCAGTCCAAATCTATGGCTACACCTTC. This sequence encodes CASSYSAVQIYGYTF.

CDR3 nucleotides: TGTGCCAGTAGCGACAGGAGCTCTGGAAACACCATATATTTT. This sequence encodes CASSDRSSGNTIYF. The V gene is TRBV19, the J gene TRBJ1-3; D perhaps matches TRBD1 (6 bases). Looked up from germline, CDR1 is LNHDA and CDR2 is SQIVND (reference sequence). The CDR3 runs to 14 residues. Trimming removed 6 bases at V and 0 bases at J, with 9 bases between. The whole variable domain, remainder taken from reference TRBV19 and TRBJ1-3, is DGGITQSPKYLFRKEGQNVTLSCEQNLNHDAMYWYRQDPGQGLRLIYYSQIVNDFQKGDIAEGYSVSREKKESFPLTVTSAQKNPTAFYLCASSDRSSGNTIYFGEGSWLTVV.

This clone was detected only once. This rearrangement joins TRBV19 to TRBJ2-7, with D maybe TRBD1 (5 bases). This CDR3 is 13 amino acids long. The germline gives CDR1 LNHDA, CDR2 SQIVND (reference sequence). With 3 bases removed from V and 3 bases from J, the gap between germline ends came to 9 bases. DNA for the CDR3: TGTGCCAGTAGTATGCAGGGTGGCTACGAGCAGTACTTC. This codes for CASSMQGGYEQYF.

The rearrangement uses TRBV19 and TRBJ2-5, with a possible D match to TRBD1 (5 bases). The CDR3 is 16 residues long. Trimming left V 1 base short and J 5 bases short, with 17 bases between. The germline gives CDR1 LNHDA, CDR2 SQIVND (reference sequence). Here the CDR3 reads CASSIGGRGDGETQYF. The CDR3 nucleotides read TGTGCCAGTAGTATAGGGGGAAGGGGTGACGGGGAGACCCAGTACTTC.

The chain joins TRBV19 to TRBJ1-3; D is uncertain. Germline CDR1 is LNHDA and CDR2 is SQIVND (reference sequence). The CDR3 consists of 14 residues. V lost 9 bases and J lost 2, with 14 bases in between. CDR3 sequence reads: CASTLLAPGNTIYF. The CDR3 DNA reads as TGTGCCAGCACCCTCTTGGCCCCTGGAAACACCATATATTTT.

Judged by abundance, this clone is medium-sized. Within the sample, other DNA sequences also encode this same CDR3. V usage is TRBV4-3 and J usage is TRBJ1-5; D not resolved. Germline V gives CDR1 LGHNA, CDR2 YSLEER. The CDR3 is 13 residues long. V shed 2 bases and J shed 5 bases, with 7 bases lying between them. This CDR3 is CASSQRWDQPQHF. The CDR3 nucleotides are TGCGCCAGCAGCCAACGATGGGATCAGCCCCAGCATTTT.

The rearrangement links TRBV11-2 to TRBJ1-6; weak D call: TRBD1 (6 bases). Per the germline V gene, CDR1 is SGHAT and CDR2 is FQNNGV. Trimming took off 5 bases at V and 9 bases at J, with 14 bases between the two ends. The CDR3 consists of 14 residues. Written as DNA, the CDR3 is TGTGCCAGCAGCCCAAATTCCAGGGGTTCACCCCTCCACTTT. It yields the protein CASSPNSRGSPLHF.